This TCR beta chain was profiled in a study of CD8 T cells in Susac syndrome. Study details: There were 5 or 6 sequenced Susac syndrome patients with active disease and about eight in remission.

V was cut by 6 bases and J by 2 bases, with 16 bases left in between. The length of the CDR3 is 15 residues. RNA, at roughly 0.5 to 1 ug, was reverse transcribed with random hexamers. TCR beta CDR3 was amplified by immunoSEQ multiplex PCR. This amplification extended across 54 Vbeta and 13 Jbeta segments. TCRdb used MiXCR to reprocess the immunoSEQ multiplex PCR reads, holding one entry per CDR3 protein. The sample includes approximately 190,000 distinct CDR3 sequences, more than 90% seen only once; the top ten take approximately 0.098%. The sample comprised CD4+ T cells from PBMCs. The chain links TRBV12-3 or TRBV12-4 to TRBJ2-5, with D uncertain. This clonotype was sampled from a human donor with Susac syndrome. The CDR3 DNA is TGTGCCAGCAGGGAGCAACTTGGACCGCAAGAGACCCAGTACTTC. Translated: CASREQLGPQETQYF.